The 19 T cell receptor beta chains given below trace back to one sample, sequenced in a study of blood T cell repertoires in COVID-19. Clones were sequenced by immunoSEQ multiplex PCR, and TCRdb holds only the in-frame ones, with some missing. This table has around 300,000 clones, roughly 85% appearing once. The specimen sequenced was peripheral blood. The source of these receptors is a human donor in a cohort sampled during active COVID-19.

There are a few counts of this clone. This chain links TRBV5-1 with TRBJ2-2; D possibly corresponds to TRBD2 (6 bases). Per germline, CDR1 SGHRS and CDR2 YFSETQ. The CDR3 loop spans 15 amino acids. V lost 2 bases, J lost 1 base, and 9 bases lay in between. The CDR3 here is CASSFGGMNTGELFF. In DNA form, the CDR3 reads TGCGCCAGCAGCTTTGGGGGGATGAACACCGGGGAGCTGTTTTTT. The variable domain in full, completed from reference TRBV5-1 and TRBJ2-2, reads KAGVTQTPRYLIKTRGQQVTLSCSPISGHRSVSWYQQTPGQGLQFLFEYFSETQRNKGNFPGRFSGRQFSNSRSEMNVSTLELGDSALYLCASSFGGMNTGELFFGEGSRLTVL.

The gene calls are TRBV7-9 and TRBJ2-1; D uncertain. V gave up 7 bases and J gave up 5 bases, with 15 bases separating them. The CDR3 covers 14 residues. Germline CDR1 is SEHNR and CDR2 is FQNEAQ (reference sequence). DNA of the CDR3: TGTGCCAGCACCCATTCTCGGTTGGACAATGAGCAGTTCTTC. It codes for CASTHSRLDNEQFF.

This clone was observed a few times. The chain joins TRBV29-1 to TRBJ1-2, with TRBD1 matching 8 bases. The CDR3 is made up of 13 amino acids. After removal of 7 bases from V and 1 base from J, the junction contained 5 bases not matched to a gene. Per the germline V gene, CDR1 is SQVTM and CDR2 is ANQGSEA. The DNA of the CDR3 is TGCAGCGGAGGGACAGGTTATAACTATGGCTACACCTTC. Residues: CSGGTGYNYGYTF.

The rearrangement links TRBV11-2 to TRBJ2-5; D uncertain. The CDR3 has 14 amino acids. The germline CDR1 and CDR2 sequences are SGHAT and FQNNGV. The V end lost 5 bases, the J end lost 4 bases, and 14 bases lay between the germline ends. Here the CDR3 DNA reads TGTGCCAGCAGCCCCGCTCCGAGCCGAGAGACCCAGTACTTC. Protein: CASSPAPSRETQYF.

The chain recombines TRBV7-9 with TRBJ2-1; the match to TRBD2 covers 9 bases. The germline V gene has CDR1 SEHNR and CDR2 FQNEAQ (reference sequence). The CDR3 consists of 15 residues. V trimming: 5 bases; J trimming: 4 bases; junction bases outside the gene matches: 6. CDR3 residues: CASSPRGGLYNEQFF. The CDR3, as DNA: TGTGCCAGCAGCCCGCGGGGGGGCTTGTACAATGAGCAGTTCTTC. The full variable domain, rest sourced from reference TRBV7-9 and TRBJ2-1, is DTGVSQNPRHKITKRGQNVTFRCDPISEHNRLYWYRQTLGQGPEFLTYFQNEAQLEKSRLLSDRFSAERPKGSFSTLEIQRTEQGDSAMYLCASSPRGGLYNEQFFGPGTRLTVL.

The V and J genes are TRBV5-1 and TRBJ2-7; 7 bases line up with TRBD2. Germline values: CDR1 SGHRS, CDR2 YFSETQ. V lost 2 bases and J lost 0; bases outside the gene matches: 14. CDR3 length: 18 residues. Written as DNA, the CDR3 is TGCGCCAGCAGCTTACGGTTGATGGGAGGGGAGAACTCCTACGAGCAGTACTTC. This codes for CASSLRLMGGENSYEQYF.

Concerning this clone itself: Additional DNA sequences in this sample encode the identical CDR3. The chain links TRBV9 to TRBJ1-3; D ambiguous. The CDR3 is 13 residues long. The V gene lost 3 bases and the J gene lost 4 bases, with 8 bases spanning the gap. Germline V gene data show CDR1 as SGDLS and CDR2 as YYNGEE. The CDR3 DNA follows: TGTGCCAGCAGCGACAGCTCGGGAAACACCATATATTTT. Its protein product is CASSDSSGNTIYF.

The CDR3 DNA is TGCGCCAGCAGTCCACGGACAGGAGACGAGCAGTACTTC. Amino acids: CASSPRTGDEQYF. The chain has TRBV23-1 and TRBJ2-7; the match to TRBD1 covers 7 bases. TRBV23-1 is designated an ORF whose function remains uncertain. The CDR3 has 13 residues. The V and J ends lost 4 bases and 5 bases, in that order; junction bases with no gene match: 5.

The rearrangement links TRBV7-8 to TRBJ2-4; 10 nucleotides line up with TRBD2. Trimming took 1 base from V and 1 from J; bases not matched to a gene: 10. Germline V lookup: CDR1 SGHVS, CDR2 FQNEAQ. The CDR3 runs 19 residues. The CDR3 bases are TGTGCCAGCAGCTTAGGGTCGAGCGGGGGGGCTGGCGCCAAAAACATTCAGTACTTC. Translated: CASSLGSSGGAGAKNIQYF.

The chain couples TRBV12-5 to TRBJ2-3; D is ambiguous. Trimming removed 5 bases at V and 2 bases at J, with 5 bases between. The length of the CDR3 is 12 residues. Germline assignment: CDR1 LGHNT and CDR2 FRNRAP. Here the CDR3 DNA reads TGTGCTAGTGGTCCCCACACAGATACGCAGTATTTT. Its translation is CASGPHTDTQYF. Complete variable domain (other parts from reference TRBV12-5 and TRBJ2-3): DARVTQTPRHKVTEMGQEVTMRCQPILGHNTVFWYRQTMMQGLELLAYFRNRAPLDDSGMPKDRFSAEMPDATLATLKIQPSEPRDSAVYFCASGPHTDTQYFGPGTRLTVL.

The V call is TRBV6-5, the J call TRBJ1-1; D remains unclear. The ends were cut back, 4 bases at V and 1 base at J, with 13 bases in the middle. The CDR3 spans 15 residues. From germline, CDR1 is MNHEY and CDR2 SVGAGI. CDR3 sequence: CASSSAGVGNTEAFF. CDR3 in DNA: TGTGCCAGCAGTTCGGCCGGAGTGGGGAACACTGAAGCTTTCTTT.

Concerning this clone: This specimen includes other DNA sequences encoding the same CDR3. This chain connects TRBV3-1 (or the pseudogene TRBV3-2) to TRBJ2-7; D remains unclear. Germline assignment: CDR1 LGHDT and CDR2 YNNKEL (reference sequence). CDR3 length: 12 amino acids. Trimming took 1 base from V and 3 from J, leaving 4 bases between them. DNA for the CDR3: TGTGCCAGCAGCCAAGTTATCTACGAGCAGTACTTC. This codes for CASSQVIYEQYF.

This clone was detected only a few times. The rearrangement uses TRBV25-1 and TRBJ2-5, with D possibly being TRBD2 (5 bases). Germline V gene data show CDR1 as MGHDK and CDR2 as SYGVNS. Trimming pared 0 bases from V and 2 bases from J, leaving 10 bases between. The CDR3 contains 15 residues. In DNA, the CDR3 is TGTGCCAGCAGTGAATATACTAGTTTTCAAGAGACCCAGTACTTC. Its protein is CASSEYTSFQETQYF.

This clone has more than one count but fewer than ten. V is TRBV7-9 and J is TRBJ1-6; D may be TRBD1 (5 bases). This CDR3 has 13 amino acids. V was shortened by 1 base and J by 10 bases, with 8 bases between the two germline ends. Per germline, CDR1 SEHNR and CDR2 FQNEAQ (reference sequence). The CDR3 nucleotides are TGTGCCAGCAGCTTAGGGACAATCTCACCCCTCCACTTT. This translates into CASSLGTISPLHF.

The CDR3 nucleotides are TGCACCAGCAGCCGAGGGACTAGCGGGGTTACAGATACGCAGTATTTT. This translates into CTSSRGTSGVTDTQYF. V is TRBV1 and J is TRBJ2-3; the table's D call of TRBD2 was not tested on the DNA. TRBV1 is a pseudogene. The CDR3 spans 16 residues.

The rearrangement links TRBV30 to TRBJ1-1; the D gene is possibly TRBD1 (6 bases). The CDR3 sequence is 12 residues long. Trimming shortened V by 7 bases and J by 1 base, and 10 bases separated the two germline ends. CDR1 and CDR2 (germline): GTSNPN, SVGIG (reference sequence). In nucleotides, the CDR3 is TGTGCCTACGACAGGTCGAACACTGAAGCTTTCTTT. This translates into CAYDRSNTEAFF.

The J gene is TRBJ1-1, the V gene TRBV5-4; TRBD1 is a possible D gene (6 bases). The V end was cut by 4 bases, the J end by 6 bases, with 16 bases between. The CDR3 sequence is 14 residues long. Germline CDR1 reads SGHNT; CDR2 reads YYREEE (reference sequence). CDR3 DNA sequence: TGTGCCAGCAGCCCTCGCGTGGGGGCCGCTGAAGCTTTCTTT. Protein sequence: CASSPRVGAAEAFF.

The rearrangement links TRBV5-8 to TRBJ1-2, with D maybe TRBD1 (5 bases). This CDR3 is built from 16 residues. Germline V gene data show CDR1 as SGHTS and CDR2 as YDEGEE. V was shortened by 0 bases and J by 1 base, with 13 bases between the two germline ends. The CDR3 protein is CASSLASGQLNYGYTF. Written as DNA, the CDR3 is TGTGCCAGCAGCTTGGCTTCCGGACAACTTAACTATGGCTACACCTTC. The variable domain in full, completed from reference TRBV5-8 and TRBJ1-2, reads EAGVTQSPTHLIKTRGQQATLRCSPISGHTSVYWYQQALGLGLQFLLWYDEGEERNRGNFPPRFSGRQFPNYSSELNVNALELEDSALYLCASSLASGQLNYGYTFGSGTRLTVV.

The rearrangement uses TRBV24-1 and TRBJ2-1, with D perhaps matching TRBD2 (6 bases). Trimming removed 4 bases at V and 8 bases at J, with 14 bases between. The CDR3 is 14 residues long. Per the germline V gene, CDR1 is KGHDR and CDR2 is SFDVKD. This CDR3 is CATSDPLEGYEQFF. CDR3 DNA sequence: TGTGCCACCAGTGACCCGCTGGAGGGTTATGAGCAGTTCTTC.